In this sample, the clone carrying this T cell receptor beta chain turned up a few times. TCRdb processed the 5' RACE reads anew with MiXCR; each CDR3 protein has one entry. The table includes 140,000 or so distinct CDR3 sequences, 13% to 15% detected once. This specimen comes from a study of T-cell memory formation after mild COVID-19. The V gene lost 2 bases and the J gene lost 3 bases, with 13 bases spanning the gap. Looked up from germline, CDR1 is MGHRA and CDR2 is YSYEKL. The CDR3 covers 15 residues. The sequenced material came from PBMCs or a T cell subset sorted from them (not recorded which). This TCR came from an adult woman who had mild COVID-19 (a few samples of this study predate the infection). Cell type and time point are not known. The chain recombines TRBV4-1 with TRBJ1-1; weak D call: TRBD1 (5 bases). The CDR3 nucleotides are TGCGCCAGCAGCCAATTACCCAGGGTGGACACTGAAGCTTTCTTT. This encodes CASSQLPRVDTEAFF.